These 14 T cell receptor beta chains were all obtained from the same sample, sequenced in a study of blood T cells in healthy people across ages (dated by TCRdb to 2014 to 2015). Libraries were made using 5' RACE. Sequencing was carried out with an Illumina HiSeq 2500. A second PCR of roughly 7 to 12 cycles was run with a J-beta primer mix and a sample-barcoded 5' primer. TCRdb handled the public reads itself, with Q25 trimming in fastp and clone calling in MiXCR, and kept productive beta chains. One record per CDR3 amino acid sequence lists the most common genes and DNA. Here the sample has roughly 500,000 distinct CDR3 sequences; around 24% occur a single time. Under 9% of the sample is in the top ten clones. These sequences were also reported in another study, on T cells of mothers and their children.

Sequencing input: blood. These receptors were obtained from a boy aged 5-17 years in good health.

The sample holds a few counts of this clonotype. This rearrangement joins TRBV7-9 to TRBJ2-7; D perhaps matches TRBD1 (5 bases). From germline, CDR1 is SEHNR and CDR2 FQNEAQ (reference sequence). The CDR3 spans 14 residues. V lost 1 base to trimming and J lost 5 bases, with 12 bases between them. CDR3 residues: CASSLDHRIHEQYF. The CDR3 nucleotides are TGTGCCAGCAGCTTAGACCACAGGATCCACGAGCAGTACTTC.

This clonotype has a single count. This chain uses TRBV27 with TRBJ2-5; D is unresolved. The J call is in doubt because the DNA end fits TRBJ2-7 better. The CDR3 runs 12 residues. The germline V gene encodes CDR1 MNHEY and CDR2 SMNVEV (reference sequence). In nucleotides, the CDR3 is TGTGCCACCCGTGGGATATCCTACGAGCAGTACTTC. Its protein product is CATRGISYEQYF.

The table lists this clonotype with a few counts. The V call is TRBV20-1, the J call TRBJ2-7, with a tentative D call TRBD2 (6 bases). CDR3 length: 15 residues. The germline V gene has CDR1 DFQATT and CDR2 SNEGSKA (reference sequence). The germline V and J ends were trimmed by 6 bases and 0 bases, with 18 bases remaining between them. CDR3 loop: CSATEEGPDSYEQYF. The CDR3 coding sequence is TGCAGTGCCACCGAGGAGGGCCCAGACTCCTACGAGCAGTACTTC.

In its sample, this clonotype was seen a few times. The chain links TRBV27 to TRBJ2-5; 9 bases are shared with TRBD2. Matching the DNA end better, TRBJ2-7 makes the J call doubtful. The CDR3 length is 14 residues. Germline V gene lookup returns CDR1 MNHEY and CDR2 SMNVEV (reference sequence). The CDR3 DNA follows: TGTGCCAGCAGTTGGGGTAGCGGGGGCTACGAGCAGTACTTC. This gives the protein CASSWGSGGYEQYF.

A note on this clonotype: Relative to the germline gene, one junction end is altered; a read error may explain this. The genes are TRBV4-1 and TRBJ1-2; TRBD1 aligns across 9 bases. The CDR3 contains 14 residues. From germline, CDR1 is MGHRA and CDR2 YSYEKL. The CDR3 here is CASRQGQGNYGYTF. In nucleotides, the CDR3 is TGCGCCAGCAGACAAGGACAGGGGAACTATGGCTACACCTTC.

The rearrangement links TRBV6-1 to TRBJ2-5; D could derive from TRBD1 or TRBD2 (5 bases each). The last part of the DNA fits TRBJ2-7 better; the J call may be wrong. The CDR3 is made up of 14 amino acids. The germline V gene has CDR1 MNHNS and CDR2 SASEGT. The CDR3 DNA reads as TGTGCCAGCGTAGGGACGACCCAGTCCTACGAGCAGTACTTC. Its protein product is CASVGTTQSYEQYF.

V usage is TRBV9 and J usage is TRBJ1-1, with no clear D. Germline-derived CDR1 and CDR2 are SGDLS and YYNGEE. Between the trimmed V and J ends, which lost 6 bases and 1 base, there was a span of 10 bases. The CDR3 runs 13 residues. The CDR3 reads CASTDAGNTEAFF. The DNA for the CDR3 is TGTGCCAGCACCGATGCGGGGAACACTGAAGCTTTCTTT.

The chain uses TRBV27 and TRBJ1-2; 10 bases fit TRBD1. The CDR3 runs to 18 residues. Germline lookup yields CDR1 MNHEY and CDR2 SMNVEV (reference sequence). The V segment lost 4 bases and the J segment 1 base; nucleotides outside the gene matches: 12. The CDR3 DNA sequence: TGTGCCAGCAGTTCCCACCGGGACAGGGGAAGGGTTAACTATGGCTACACCTTC. It translates to CASSSHRDRGRVNYGYTF.

The chain carries TRBV5-1 and TRBJ2-1, with a possible D match to TRBD1 (5 bases). The germline V and J ends were trimmed by 0 bases and 0 bases, with 10 bases remaining between them. CDR1 SGHRS and CDR2 YFSETQ come from the germline V gene. The CDR3 length is 16 residues. CDR3 in amino acids: CASSLEGRSSYNEQFF. The DNA for the CDR3 is TGCGCCAGCAGCTTGGAGGGGCGGAGCTCCTACAATGAGCAGTTCTTC.

This clonotype was seen only once. The chain joins TRBV20-1 to TRBJ2-1; 9 bases are a match to TRBD2. The J call may be wrong; the DNA end is better matched by TRBJ2-5. CDR3 size: 15 residues. In germline, CDR1 is DFQATT, CDR2 SNEGSKA (reference sequence). This chain's CDR3 is CSARDSGGVMKTQYF. DNA for the CDR3: TGCAGTGCTAGAGATAGCGGGGGTGTAATGAAGACCCAGTACTTC.

The chain is built from TRBV7-2 and TRBJ1-5; D is uncertain. Germline V gives CDR1 SGHTA, CDR2 FQGNSA. Trimming removed 4 bases from V and 6 bases from J, with 13 bases in between. There are 14 residues in the CDR3. The CDR3 is CASSSAQQGQPQHF. The CDR3 coding sequence is TGTGCCAGCAGCTCAGCCCAACAAGGTCAGCCCCAGCATTTT.

This clonotype was detected only a few times. J is TRBJ2-1 and V is TRBV7-3; 7 nucleotides match TRBD2. The CDR3 is 16 amino acids. The trim removed 0 bases at V and 4 bases at J, leaving 6 bases unmatched. Germline V gives CDR1 SGHTA, CDR2 FQGTGA. CDR3: CASSLTLAESYNEQFF. Here the CDR3 DNA reads TGTGCCAGCAGCTTAACCCTAGCGGAGAGTTACAATGAGCAGTTCTTC. The whole variable domain, remainder taken from reference TRBV7-3 and TRBJ2-1, is GAGVSQTPSNKVTEKGKYVELRCDPISGHTALYWYRQSLGQGPEFLIYFQGTGAADDSGLPNDRFFAVRPEGSVSTLKIQRTERGDSAVYLCASSLTLAESYNEQFFGPGTRLTVL.

The CDR3 DNA is TGCAGTGCTAGGGACAGAAGGGGCACCGGGGAGCTGTTTTTT. Its translation is CSARDRRGTGELFF. The chain joins TRBV20-1 to TRBJ2-2; possible D gene TRBD1, 6 bases. Deletions cut 3 bases from V and 4 bases from J, with 12 bases between. The CDR3 length is 14 residues. Per germline, CDR1 DFQATT and CDR2 SNEGSKA (reference sequence).

This clonotype has at least ten counts. The chain employs TRBV6-6 and TRBJ2-6, with a possible D match to TRBD1 (6 bases). Trimming took off 0 bases at V and 4 bases at J, with 13 bases between the two ends. CDR3 size: 17 residues. CDR1 and CDR2 (germline): MNHNY, SVGAGI (reference sequence). This chain's CDR3 is CASSYSLQGSGANVLTF. The CDR3 DNA reads TGTGCCAGCAGTTACTCGTTACAGGGATCGGGGGCCAACGTCCTGACTTTC.